This T cell receptor (beta chain) was sequenced for a study of cytomegalovirus exposure and HLA in healthy donors (dated by TCRdb to 2016 to 2017). Background for the entire study: According to an earlier analysis of 587 of the donors, about 190 million T cells yielded over 100 million unique TCR beta sequences and less than 300 Gb of sequence data. An early release that covered around 590 HLA-typed donors contained approximately 300 gigabases of sequencing data and about 84 million unique TCR sequences. Of the roughly 420 genotyped donors, approximately 80% were placed in the genetic ancestry cluster associated with self-reported Caucasian donors. The study was designed to test whether signatures of past pathogen exposure could be identified by cataloging public T cell receptors. The study profiled the T cell repertoires of hundreds of subjects by immunosequencing and related them to cytomegalovirus serostatus. Besides the first cohort of under 700 subjects, a separate validation cohort made up of 120 different subjects was used. To predict cytomegalovirus infection status, the study combined high-throughput TCR immunosequencing, statistical association of individual TCRs with disease status, and machine learning. A later analysis re-examined previously published TCR beta repertoires from more than 600 donors and added high-resolution HLA genotyping to investigate patterns of TCR occurrence. Rather than drawing on any new phenotypic data, the later analysis identified candidate immune exposures from TCR beta sequences and the way those sequences occurred across donors. To decide whether each TCR beta V gene segment behaved as functional or pseudogenic, an earlier analysis of some 570 of the donors relied on high-throughput TCR beta sequencing. Alongside the repertoire data, information on donor age, sex, ethnicity and CMV serostatus was compiled. Genome-wide SNP genotypes for about 65% of the 666 donors were used in a later genetic analysis, which treated that subset as a discovery cohort. Every repertoire in the discovery cohort had been generated on one and the same sequencing platform. Class I and class II HLA loci were covered by the typing at four-digit resolution. The number of typed donors differed by locus: about 620-640 for A, B, C, DRB1 and DQB1; approximately 530 for DQA1; roughly 600 for DPA1; and some 430 for DPB1. Roughly 5 DR-DQ haplotypes were handled as single units for association and clustering, since linkage in the cohort was strong. On average, 235,054 unique TCR beta nucleotide sequences were sequenced per donor among 350 to 400 genotyped donors of the cohort, with approximately 18% of those sequences being non-productive. Study-wide conclusions, independent of this receptor: A further reported finding was that TCR beta sequences accurately predicted the HLA-A and HLA-B alleles for most subjects in the first cohort. Most TCR sequences were observed very rarely across donors, whereas some public TCRs were present in many individuals. Presence/absence analyses assumed roughly uniform sequencing depth across donors, an assumption that may not hold. In an earlier analysis of 500 to 650 of the donors, most TCR beta V segments appeared in productive rearrangements about 90% or about 30% of the time, broadly matching IMGT annotations. Because the 87-base-pair reads could not distinguish some IMGT-functional V segments, including TRBV6-2 and TRBV6-3, those segments were excluded. The earlier analysis of fewer than 750 of the donors excluded around 17 rarely observed V segments, including chromosome 9 orphons, because counts were too low. In the study, approximately 160 TCR beta chains were listed as associated with cytomegalovirus. It was suggested by the authors that the approach could potentially be generalized to other disease states and immunological phenotypes. In vitro tests confirmed that a few of the cytomegalovirus-associated TCR beta chains recognize cytomegalovirus antigens. At a false discovery rate of 0.05, a later analysis linked some 17,000 TCR beta sequences to specific HLA alleles. A later analysis found that TCR association rates varied across HLA loci, with DRB1 alleles showing the most associated TCRs and HLA-C alleles the fewest. In a later analysis, most CMV-associated TCR beta chains were found to appear HLA-restricted, with HLA associations seemingly driven largely by CMV exposure. In a later analysis, several top co-occurrence clusters were reported to appear linked to parvovirus B19, influenza, CMV and Epstein-Barr virus. CMV serostatus was the only immune exposure information available for the cohort. An association between a missense DCLRE1C variant and V-gene and J-gene trimming of TCR beta chains was found in a later genetic analysis and replicated in an independent cohort. Because some donors lacked HLA typing at each locus, the association tests relied only on the typed subset. According to a later genetic analysis, donors in an Asian-associated ancestry cluster had fewer N-insertions in productive TCRs than the approximately 700-donor mean. A cluster of highly shared sequence variants was judged likely to be a technical artifact of the sequencing pipeline. Correlated functional status among segregating V segments might be attributable to linkage disequilibrium, but an unknown experimental factor could not be ruled out. Only TCR beta chains were sequenced in this cohort, and the absence of alpha or paired-chain data limited detectable features. In a later analysis, HLA-associated TCR beta chains showed more clonal expansion and lower generation probabilities than non-associated chains that were equally common. Cytomegalovirus status was reported to be diagnosed by the classifier with high specificity and sensitivity in both the original and validation cohorts. Strong co-occurrence of HLA alleles, especially DR and DQ, made assigning TCR associations to individual alleles difficult.

The CDR3 starts with the cysteine, ends with the phenylalanine, and has 14 residues. Only the CDR3 DNA is retained, 42 bases long and in frame from the first base. Taken from the germline V gene (reference sequence), the CDR1 and CDR2 loops are GTSNPN and SVGIG. Details on this clone: It has no known antigen specificity. No clone much larger than this one lies a single base away; base qualities are absent.

The receptor library was made with the immunoSEQ multiplex PCR assay. The multiplex PCR relied on a mix of 60 forward primers for TCR Vbeta segments and 13 reverse primers for TCR Jbeta segments. Amplification of the CDR3 region of rearranged TCR beta genes was performed with a multiplex PCR assay on genomic DNA. On the Illumina HiSeq System, the amplified TCR beta libraries were sequenced as 87-base-pair reads. As for the authors' bioinformatics: Across the 500 to 750 repertoires, a later analysis counted some 81 million unique TCR beta chains, 9.5 million to 12 million of which were shared by at least two donors. Raw reads were error-corrected and collapsed into unique sequences by a nearest-neighbor algorithm in which closely related sequences were merged to remove PCR and sequencing errors. V, D and J gene segments were assigned by aligning CDR3 sequences to IMGT reference sequences. For a sequence to be retained, a match of at least six nucleotides to both a V gene segment and a J gene segment was required. Rearrangements were called productive when the CDR3 lacked stop codons and stayed in frame with V and J; all others were non-productive. Following IMGT convention, CDR3 was defined as the stretch from the second conserved V-encoded cysteine up to the conserved J-encoded phenylalanine. The earlier analysis of 587 of the donors excluded any sequence lacking an unambiguous match to a single V gene segment. In an earlier analysis of roughly 600 of the donors, a V segment was called functional when productive rearrangements were above 56.7%, and segregating when the standard deviation between donors exceeded 5%. A statistical classification framework was built to diagnose cytomegalovirus status from the catalog of TCR beta chain sequences. V and J gene assignment, in a later analysis, came from comparing TCR nucleotide sequences with IMGT/GENE-DB human TR gene sequences. In a later analysis, CDR3 sequences and most-parsimonious VDJ recombination scenarios were assigned using the TCRdist pipeline. In a later analysis, each TCR beta chain was defined by its CDR3 amino acid sequence together with its V-gene family, and reads lacking a unique V-gene family were excluded. As a way to deal with suspected cross-contamination and a sequencing artifact, a later analysis dropped 500 to 700 nucleotide sequences that were highly shared and had low generation probability. A later analysis calculated a clonal expansion index for each public chain from normalized within-repertoire ranks of inferred template counts. In a later analysis, generation probabilities were computed with a VDJ recombination model fitted to out-of-frame rearrangements, and the resulting probabilities were checked against IGoR. Hypergeometric tests were used in a later analysis to score TCR-TCR, TCR-HLA and TCR-CMV co-occurrence, with a repertoire-size bias correction applied to the TCR pairs. To estimate false discovery rates, a later analysis permuted the HLA or CMV assignments 20 times. A later analysis grouped co-occurring TCRs with DBSCAN, adding TCRdist sequence similarity when clustering within HLA-allele-positive subsets. Repertoires with fewer than 30,000 or more than 120,000 public chains, plus five repertoires with anomalous nucleotide sharing, were excluded from co-occurrence clustering. Entries here come from immuneACCESS through TCRdb and include only in-frame sequences with V and J called. Some clones fail to appear in such tables; in the studies checked, an unresolved V gene covers under half of the shortfall, and the cause of the remainder is unknown. D and trimming were read from the DNA, whereas the V and J calls and clone size are those reported in that table. Here the sample has around 80,000 clones; around 62% occur a single time. The ten biggest clones cover 3.5% to 4.5% of the sample.

The cohort was made up of around 720 healthy bone marrow donors. At the time of sampling, all cohort members were nominally healthy, though unrecorded immune exposures were likely present. The donor was CMV seropositive and was included in the group of approximately 310 seropositive cohort members. Each donor provided a peripheral blood sample, and peripheral blood mononuclear cells were used for TCR beta sequencing. The Qiagen DNeasy Blood Extraction Kit was used to extract genomic DNA from the blood cell samples. This chain is built from TRBV30 and TRBJ2-5; 8 central bases correspond to TRBD2. The tail of the sequence fits TRBJ2-7 better, so the J call may be wrong. Input material: PBMCs. This clonotype was obtained from a male donor in good health and CMV-seropositive. At the DNA level, the sequence is TGTGCCTGGAGTACAGCGGGAGAAAGGTACGAGCAGTACTTC. This codes for CAWSTAGERYEQYF.